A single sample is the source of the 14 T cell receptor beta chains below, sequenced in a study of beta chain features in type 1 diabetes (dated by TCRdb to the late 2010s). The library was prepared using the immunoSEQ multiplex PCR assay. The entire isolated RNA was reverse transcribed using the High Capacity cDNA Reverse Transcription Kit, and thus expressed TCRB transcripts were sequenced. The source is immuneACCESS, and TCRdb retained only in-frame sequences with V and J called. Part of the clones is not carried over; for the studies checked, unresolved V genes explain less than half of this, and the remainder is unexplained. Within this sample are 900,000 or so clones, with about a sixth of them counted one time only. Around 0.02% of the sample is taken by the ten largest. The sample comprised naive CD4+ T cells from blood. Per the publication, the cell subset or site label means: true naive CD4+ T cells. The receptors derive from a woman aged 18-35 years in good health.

The CDR3 region has the DNA TGTGCCAGCAGTTCTCACAGCTACTACGAGCAGTACTTC. This gives the protein CASSSHSYYEQYF. This chain joins TRBV28 and TRBJ2-7; D uncertain. V lost 4 bases and J 3 bases, leaving 10 bases between the germline ends. Germline values: CDR1 MDHEN, CDR2 SYDVKM. The CDR3 length is 13 residues.

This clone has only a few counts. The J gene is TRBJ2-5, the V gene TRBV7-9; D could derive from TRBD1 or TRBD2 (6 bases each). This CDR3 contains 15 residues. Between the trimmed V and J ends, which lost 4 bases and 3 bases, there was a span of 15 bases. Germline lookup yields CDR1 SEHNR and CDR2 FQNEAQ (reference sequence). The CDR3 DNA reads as TGTGCCAGCAGCTACCCCAGGGGCGGGAAAGAGACCCAGTACTTC. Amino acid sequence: CASSYPRGGKETQYF.

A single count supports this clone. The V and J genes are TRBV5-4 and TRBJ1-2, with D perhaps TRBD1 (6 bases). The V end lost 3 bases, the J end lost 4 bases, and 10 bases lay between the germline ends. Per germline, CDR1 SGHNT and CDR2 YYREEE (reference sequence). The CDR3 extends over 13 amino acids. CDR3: CASSYGQPYGYTF. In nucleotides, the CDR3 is TGTGCCAGCAGCTATGGACAGCCCTATGGCTACACCTTC.

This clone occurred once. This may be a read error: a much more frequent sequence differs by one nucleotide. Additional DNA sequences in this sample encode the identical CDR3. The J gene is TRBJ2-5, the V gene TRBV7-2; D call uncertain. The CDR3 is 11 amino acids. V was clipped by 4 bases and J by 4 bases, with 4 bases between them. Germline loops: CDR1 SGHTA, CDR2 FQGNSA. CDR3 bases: TGTGCCAGCAGCTCGGGAGAGACCCAGTACTTC. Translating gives CASSSGETQYF.

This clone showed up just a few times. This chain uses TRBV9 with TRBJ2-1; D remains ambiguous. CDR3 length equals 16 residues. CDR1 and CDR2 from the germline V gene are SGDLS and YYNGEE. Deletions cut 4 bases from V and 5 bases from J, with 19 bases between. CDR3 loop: CASSSLSRMGNNEQFF. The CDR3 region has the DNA TGTGCCAGCAGCAGCCTCTCGCGGATGGGAAACAATGAGCAGTTCTTC. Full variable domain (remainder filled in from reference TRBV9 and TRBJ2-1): DSGVTQTPKHLITATGQRVTLRCSPRSGDLSVYWYQQSLDQGLQFLIQYYNGEERAKGNILERFSAQQFPDLHSELNLSSLELGDSALYFCASSSLSRMGNNEQFFGPGTRLTVL.

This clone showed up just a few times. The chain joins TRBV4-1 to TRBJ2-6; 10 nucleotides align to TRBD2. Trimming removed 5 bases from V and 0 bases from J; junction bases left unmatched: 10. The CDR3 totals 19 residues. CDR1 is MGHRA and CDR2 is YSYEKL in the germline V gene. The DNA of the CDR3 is TGCGCCAGCAGCGGCAAGGGGTCTAGCGGGAGCTCTGGGGCCAACGTCCTGACTTTC. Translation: CASSGKGSSGSSGANVLTF.

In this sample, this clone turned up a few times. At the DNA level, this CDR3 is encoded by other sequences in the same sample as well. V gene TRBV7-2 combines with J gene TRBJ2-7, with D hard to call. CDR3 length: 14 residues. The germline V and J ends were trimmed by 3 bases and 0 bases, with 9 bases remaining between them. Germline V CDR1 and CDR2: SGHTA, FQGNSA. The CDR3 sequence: CASSLGHSSYEQYF. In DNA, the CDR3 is TGTGCCAGCAGCTTGGGCCACTCCTCCTACGAGCAGTACTTC. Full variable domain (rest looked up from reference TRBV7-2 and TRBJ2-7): GAGVSQSPSNKVTEKGKDVELRCDPISGHTALYWYRQSLGQGLEFLIYFQGNSAPDKSGLPSDRFSAERTGGSVSTLTIQRTQQEDSAVYLCASSLGHSSYEQYFGPGTRLTVT.

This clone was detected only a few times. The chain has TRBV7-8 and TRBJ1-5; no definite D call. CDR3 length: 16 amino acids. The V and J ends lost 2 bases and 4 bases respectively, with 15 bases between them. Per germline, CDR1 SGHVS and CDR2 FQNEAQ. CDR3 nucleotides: TGTGCCAGCAGCTTATATGGTGGAGGGATTAATCAGCCCCAGCATTTT. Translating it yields CASSLYGGGINQPQHF.

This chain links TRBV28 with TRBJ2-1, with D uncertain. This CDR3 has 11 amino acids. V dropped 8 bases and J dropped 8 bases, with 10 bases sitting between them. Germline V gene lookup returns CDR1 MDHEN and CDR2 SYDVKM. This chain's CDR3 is CASVRYHEQFF. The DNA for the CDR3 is TGTGCCAGCGTAAGGTACCATGAGCAGTTCTTC. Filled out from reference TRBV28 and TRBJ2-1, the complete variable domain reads DVKVTQSSRYLVKRTGEKVFLECVQDMDHENMFWYRQDPGLGLRLIYFSYDVKMKEKGDIPEGYSVSREKKERFSLILESASTNQTSMYLCASVRYHEQFFGPGTRLTVL.

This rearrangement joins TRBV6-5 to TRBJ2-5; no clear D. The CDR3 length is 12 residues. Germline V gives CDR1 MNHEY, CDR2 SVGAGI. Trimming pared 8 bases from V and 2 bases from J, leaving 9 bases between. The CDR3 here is CASGLSQETQYF. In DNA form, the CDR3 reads TGTGCCAGCGGGCTATCGCAAGAGACCCAGTACTTC.

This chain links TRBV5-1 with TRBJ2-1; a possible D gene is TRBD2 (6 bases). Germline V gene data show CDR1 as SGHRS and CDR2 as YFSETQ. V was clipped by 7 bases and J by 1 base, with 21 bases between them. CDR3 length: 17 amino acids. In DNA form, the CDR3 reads TGCGCCAGCCTCTTGGGGCCTGGGACTCAGTCCTACAATGAGCAGTTCTTC. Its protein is CASLLGPGTQSYNEQFF.

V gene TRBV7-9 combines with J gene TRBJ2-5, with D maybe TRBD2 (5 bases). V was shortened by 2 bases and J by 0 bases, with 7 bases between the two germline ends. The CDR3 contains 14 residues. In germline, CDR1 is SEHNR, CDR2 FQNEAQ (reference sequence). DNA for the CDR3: TGTGCCAGCAGCTTAATGCGGGACCAAGAGACCCAGTACTTC. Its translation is CASSLMRDQETQYF.

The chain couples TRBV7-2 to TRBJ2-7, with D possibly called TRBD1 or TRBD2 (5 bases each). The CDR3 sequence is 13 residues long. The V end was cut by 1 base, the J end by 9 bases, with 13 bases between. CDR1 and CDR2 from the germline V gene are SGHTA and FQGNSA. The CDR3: CASSLESWGRQYF. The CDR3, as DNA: TGTGCCAGCAGCTTAGAGTCTTGGGGGAGGCAGTACTTC.

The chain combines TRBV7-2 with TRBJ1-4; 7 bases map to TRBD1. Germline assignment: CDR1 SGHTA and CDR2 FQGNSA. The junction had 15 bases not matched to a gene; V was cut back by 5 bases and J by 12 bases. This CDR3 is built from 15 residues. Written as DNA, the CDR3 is TGTGCCAGCAGCCCCCACAGGGGATTCTCGTATCAACTGTTTTTT. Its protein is CASSPHRGFSYQLFF.